The rows below give T cell receptor beta chains drawn from one sample of a study of cytomegalovirus exposure and HLA in healthy donors. Sequencing used immunoSEQ multiplex PCR; TCRdb keeps in-frame clones, though not all of them. Among 95,000 to 100,000 clones listed, 76% were seen once. Material for sequencing was PBMCs. These receptors were taken from a middle-aged man in good health and CMV-seronegative. The CDR3 runs from the conserved cysteine through the conserved F or W. A D gene is named only where the DNA matches it firmly. Rows give clone size only sometimes, using once, few, many, or a class for an expanded clone.

D gene	V gene	clone size	J gene	CDR3 DNA	CDR3 protein
.	TRBV10-3	.	TRBJ1-1	TGTGCCATCGAGACGGGAGAGAACACTGAAGCTTTCTTT	CAIETGENTEAFF
TRBD1	TRBV30	.	TRBJ2-3	TGTGCCTTTACCGTCCCGGGACAGAATTCTAGCACAGATACGCAGTATTTT	CAFTVPGQNSSTDTQYF
.	TRBV5-5	.	TRBJ2-5	TGTGCCAGTTCGGAGGGACAAGAGACCCAGTACTTC	CASSEGQETQYF
TRBD1	TRBV5-3	.	TRBJ2-7	TGTGCCAGAAGCTTGAAGGGGCAGGGGGCCTCCGAGCAGTACTTC	CARSLKGQGASEQYF
.	TRBV30	.	TRBJ1-2	TGTGCCTGGTACTACTCCGGGGGGCGAAGTGGCTACACCTTC	CAWYYSGGRSGYTF
TRBD1	TRBV18	few	TRBJ2-7	TGTGCCAGCGGGGACAGCTCCTACGAGCAGTACTTC	CASGDSSYEQYF
.	TRBV27	.	TRBJ2-1	TGTGCCAGCAGTTTTGAGGGAGCTTCCTACAATGAGCAGTTCTTC	CASSFEGASYNEQFF
TRBD1	TRBV2	.	TRBJ1-2	TGTGCCAGCAGTGAATCCCGGGACAGGGTTAACGGCTACACCTTC	CASSESRDRVNGYTF
TRBD2	TRBV30	.	TRBJ2-1	TGTGCCTGGAGACTAGCGGGGGGAAATGAGCAGTTCTTC	CAWRLAGGNEQFF
TRBD1	TRBV19	few	TRBJ1-5	TGTGCCGCCTCAGGGGGGAAAAATCAGCCCCAGCATTTT	CAASGGKNQPQHF
TRBD1	TRBV7-8	.	TRBJ1-1	TGTGCCAGCAGCCAGGGGGACAGCATGAACACTGAAGCTTTCTTT	CASSQGDSMNTEAFF
TRBD1	TRBV5-1	.	TRBJ2-1	TGCGCCAGCAGCCTGGGACAGGGACACTACAATGAGCAGTTCTTC	CASSLGQGHYNEQFF
TRBD2	TRBV7-8	.	TRBJ2-2	TGTGCCAGCAGCTTAGGAGGAGCGGGGGCGAACACCGGGGAGCTGTTTTTT	CASSLGGAGANTGELFF
.	TRBV5-8	few	TRBJ1-4	TGTGCCAGCAGCTTCCCAGGGCAACTGGGAGAAAAACTGTTTTTT	CASSFPGQLGEKLFF
.	TRBV4-3	few	TRBJ1-1	TGCGCCAGCAGCCAAGTAAGTCCAGTAGCTACACCTATATCAACTGAAGCTTTCTTT	CASSQVSPVATPISTEAFF
TRBD2	TRBV27	.	TRBJ2-1	TGTGCCAGCAGCCACGGACTAGCGGGGGGGGATGAGCAGTTCTTC	CASSHGLAGGDEQFF
TRBD1	TRBV7-2	once	TRBJ2-3	TGTGCCAGCAGCACAAGACAGGGAAGGGGATACACAGATACGCAGTATTTT	CASSTRQGRGYTDTQYF
TRBD2	TRBV7-8	.	TRBJ2-3	TGTGCCAGCAGCAACGGACTAGCGGGGGTCGATACGCAGTATTTT	CASSNGLAGVDTQYF
TRBD2	TRBV9	.	TRBJ2-3	TGTGCCAGCAGCGCCCGACTAGCTGGTACGCAGTATTTT	CASSARLAGTQYF
.	TRBV5-4	few	TRBJ1-5	TGTGCCAGCAGCTTGGATGGGGACATCAATAGCAATCAGCCCCAGCATTTT	CASSLDGDINSNQPQHF
.	TRBV6-4	.	TRBJ2-3	TGTGCCAGCAGTGACTCCGCACGGGCGGGGACAGATACGCAGTATTTT	CASSDSARAGTDTQYF
TRBD2	TRBV27	.	TRBJ2-2	TGTGCCAGCAGTTCACCGCGGGGGGCCACCGGGGAGCTGTTTTTT	CASSSPRGATGELFF
.	TRBV2	.	TRBJ1-3	TGTGCCAGCAGTGATCGAGGAACTGGAAACACCATATATTTT	CASSDRGTGNTIYF
TRBD2	TRBV18	.	TRBJ2-3	TGTGCCAGCTCACCGCCTAGCGGGGGCATTAGCACAGATACGCAGTATTTT	CASSPPSGGISTDTQYF
.	TRBV30	.	TRBJ2-7	TGTGCCTGGAGTCGACGGGAGAATAGCTACGAGCAGTACTTC	CAWSRRENSYEQYF
TRBD1	TRBV30	.	TRBJ1-6	TGTGCCTGGAGTTGGCGGGACAGCTATAATTCACCCCTCCACTTT	CAWSWRDSYNSPLHF
TRBD2	TRBV19	.	TRBJ2-3	TGTGCCAGTAGCCCGTTCCGGGGGGGGGTATATACGCAGTATTTT	CASSPFRGGVYTQYF
TRBD1	TRBV2	.	TRBJ1-4	TGTGCCAGCAGGTCGACAGGGGGCGGGAATGAAAAACTGTTTTTT	CASRSTGGGNEKLFF
TRBD2	TRBV9	.	TRBJ2-5	TGTGCCAGCAGCGTAGGACTAGCGGCTCAAGAGACCCAGTACTTC	CASSVGLAAQETQYF
TRBD1	TRBV5-4	once	TRBJ1-4	TGTGCCAGCAGCGCGGGACAGCTAAATGAAAAACTGTTTTTT	CASSAGQLNEKLFF
.	TRBV25-1	.	TRBJ1-1	TGTGCCAGCACCCCGGGAGACACTGAAGCTTTCTTT	CASTPGDTEAFF
.	TRBV11-2	.	TRBJ1-1	TGTGCCAGCAGCTTGGGCAGGGGCCAAGATGAAGCTTTCTTT	CASSLGRGQDEAFF
.	TRBV21-1	.	TRBJ1-4	TGTGCCAGCAGCAAAGGCTCACAGTTTGAAAAACTGTTTTTT	CASSKGSQFEKLFF
.	TRBV21-1	once	TRBJ2-5	TGTGCCACCTGGGGGGGCGGGAGGGAGGAGACCCAGTACTTC	CATWGGGREETQYF
TRBD1	TRBV27	once	TRBJ1-1	TGTGCCAGCAGACTCGACAGGGTGCCGGGCGAGGCTTTCTTT	CASRLDRVPGEAFF
.	TRBV5-1	.	TRBJ2-6	TGCGCCAGCAGCTTGGACCCAGGGGCTGGGGCCAACGTCCTGACTTTC	CASSLDPGAGANVLTF
.	TRBV5-1	.	TRBJ1-2	TGCGCCAGCAGCACGACCGGGACAATTGGCTACACCTTC	CASSTTGTIGYTF
.	TRBV7-3	few	TRBJ2-5	TGTGCCAGCAGCCCGACCCCAGCTGGGGCAGAGACCCAGTACTTC	CASSPTPAGAETQYF
TRBD1	TRBV10-1	.	TRBJ2-7	TGCGCCAGCAGTGACGGGACAGGGGGTTCCTACGAGCAGTACTTC	CASSDGTGGSYEQYF
.	TRBV27	.	TRBJ1-2	TGTGCCAGCAGTTTACGTCCAGGGAACTATGGCTACACCTTC	CASSLRPGNYGYTF
.	TRBV18	.	TRBJ2-1	TGTGCCAGCTCGCCAAATCTCCTCCACAATGAGCAGTTCTTC	CASSPNLLHNEQFF
.	TRBV19	few	TRBJ2-3	TGTGCCAGTAGTATACGAGACAGACCATATACGCAGTATTTT	CASSIRDRPYTQYF
.	TRBV10-3	few	TRBJ1-1	TGTGCCATCAGTGAGATGGGGGGGCGCACTGAAGCTTTCTTT	CAISEMGGRTEAFF
TRBD2	TRBV29-1	.	TRBJ2-3	TGCAGCGCCGGGGGGGGCAGGGGCCGCACAGATACGCAGTATTTT	CSAGGGRGRTDTQYF
.	TRBV18	.	TRBJ1-4	TGTGCCAGCTCACCACCCGGGGAAAGAAATGAAAAACTGTTTTTT	CASSPPGERNEKLFF
TRBD1	TRBV6-1	.	TRBJ2-7	TGTGCCAGCAGTCAAACCGGGACAGGGGGCTACGAGCAGTACTTC	CASSQTGTGGYEQYF
.	TRBV28	.	TRBJ2-7	TGTGCCAGCAGCTCCCCAGCGGGACACTACGAGCAGTACTTC	CASSSPAGHYEQYF
TRBD1	TRBV7-9	.	TRBJ1-5	TGTGCCAGCAGCTTAGGGACAGGGGATCAGCCCCAGCATTTT	CASSLGTGDQPQHF
TRBD2	TRBV4-2	.	TRBJ2-5	TGTGCCAGCAGCCAAGATCAGGGAATAGCGGGGGGCCAAGAGACCCAGCACTTC	CASSQDQGIAGGQETQHF
.	TRBV28	few	TRBJ1-6	TGTGCCAGCACCTCCTGGCAGGGCTCCTATAATTCACCCCTCCACTTT	CASTSWQGSYNSPLHF
TRBD1	TRBV5-4	.	TRBJ1-2	TGTGCCAGCAGCTTGAGATTTAAGAGGGGGCAAAACTATGGCTACACCTTC	CASSLRFKRGQNYGYTF
TRBD2	TRBV4-2	.	TRBJ2-3	TGTGCCAGCAGCCAAGAGGGGGCTAGCGGGGCCCTCGGGGATACGCAGTATTTT	CASSQEGASGALGDTQYF
TRBD2	TRBV5-1	.	TRBJ2-5	TGCGCCAGCAGCTCTCTGACTAGCGGGGTACAAGAGACCCAGTACTTC	CASSSLTSGVQETQYF
.	TRBV9	once	TRBJ2-3	TGTGCCAGCACCACCATGGACTTAGATACGCAGTATTTT	CASTTMDLDTQYF
.	TRBV7-7	.	TRBJ2-7	TGTGCCAGCAGCCCCCTCCCGGGGTCCTACGAGCAGTACTTC	CASSPLPGSYEQYF
.	TRBV6-1	.	TRBJ2-5	TGTGCCAGCAGTGATCGGGAGACCCAGTACTTC	CASSDRETQYF
TRBD1	TRBV5-1	once	TRBJ1-4	TGCGCCAGCAGCTTGTTTGAAGGGGGACAGGAAAAACTGTTTTTT	CASSLFEGGQEKLFF
.	TRBV7-9	.	TRBJ2-5	TGTTCCAGCAGCTTAGTTGGTAGCAGAGAGACCCAGTACTTC	CSSSLVGSRETQYF
.	TRBV5-1	few	TRBJ1-4	TGCGCCAGCAGCTTGACACAGGCAACTAATGAAAAACTGTTTTTT	CASSLTQATNEKLFF
TRBD1	TRBV7-3	.	TRBJ1-2	TGTGCCAGCAGCTTGCTTGGGACAGGGGGTGGCTACACCTTC	CASSLLGTGGGYTF